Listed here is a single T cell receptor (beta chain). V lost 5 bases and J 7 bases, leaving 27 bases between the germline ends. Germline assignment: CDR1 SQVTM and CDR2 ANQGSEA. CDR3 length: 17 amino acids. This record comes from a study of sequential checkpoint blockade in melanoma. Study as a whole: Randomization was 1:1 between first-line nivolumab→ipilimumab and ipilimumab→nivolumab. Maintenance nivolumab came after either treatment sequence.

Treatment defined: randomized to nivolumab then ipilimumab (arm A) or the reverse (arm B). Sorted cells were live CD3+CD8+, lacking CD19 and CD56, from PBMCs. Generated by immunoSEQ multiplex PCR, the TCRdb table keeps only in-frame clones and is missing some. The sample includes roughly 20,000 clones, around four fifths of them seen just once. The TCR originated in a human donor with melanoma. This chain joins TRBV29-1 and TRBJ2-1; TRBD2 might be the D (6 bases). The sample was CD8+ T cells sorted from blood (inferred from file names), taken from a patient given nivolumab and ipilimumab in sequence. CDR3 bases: TGCAGCGTTTTCGGGGGACCTCGGAGCGAAGGAGGTAATGAGCAGTTCTTC. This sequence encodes CSVFGGPRSEGGNEQFF.